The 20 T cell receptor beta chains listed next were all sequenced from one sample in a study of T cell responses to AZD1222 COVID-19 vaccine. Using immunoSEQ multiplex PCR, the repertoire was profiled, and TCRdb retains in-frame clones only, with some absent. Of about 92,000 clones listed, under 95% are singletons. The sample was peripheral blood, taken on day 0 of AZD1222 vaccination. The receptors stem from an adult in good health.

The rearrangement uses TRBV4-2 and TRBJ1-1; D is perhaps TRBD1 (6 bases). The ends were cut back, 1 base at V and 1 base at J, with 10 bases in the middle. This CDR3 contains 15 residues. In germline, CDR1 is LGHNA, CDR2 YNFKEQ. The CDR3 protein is CASSQAGGSNTEAFF. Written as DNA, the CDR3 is TGTGCCAGCAGCCAAGCCGGGGGCTCGAACACTGAAGCTTTCTTT.

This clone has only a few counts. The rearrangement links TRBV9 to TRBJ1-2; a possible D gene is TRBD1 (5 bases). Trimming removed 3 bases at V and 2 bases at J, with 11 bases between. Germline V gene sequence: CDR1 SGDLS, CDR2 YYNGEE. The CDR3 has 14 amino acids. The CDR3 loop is CASSADYRNYGYTF. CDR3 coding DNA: TGTGCCAGCAGCGCGGACTACAGGAACTATGGCTACACCTTC.

Written as DNA, the CDR3 is TGCGCCAGCAGCCAAGATGGCGGGGTAGGTGCTACCATTACAAGACAGCCCCAGCATTTT. It yields the protein CASSQDGGVGATITRQPQHF. V is TRBV4-1 and J is TRBJ1-5, with D uncertain. Germline V CDR1 and CDR2: MGHRA, YSYEKL. The length of the CDR3 is 20 residues. V dropped 0 bases and J dropped 7 bases, with 28 bases sitting between them.

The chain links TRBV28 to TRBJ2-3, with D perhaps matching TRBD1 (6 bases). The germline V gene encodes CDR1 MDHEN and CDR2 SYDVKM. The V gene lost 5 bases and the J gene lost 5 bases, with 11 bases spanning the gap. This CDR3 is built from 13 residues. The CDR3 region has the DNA TGTGCCAGCAGTCCAGGGGCTCGAGATACGCAGTATTTT. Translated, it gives CASSPGARDTQYF.

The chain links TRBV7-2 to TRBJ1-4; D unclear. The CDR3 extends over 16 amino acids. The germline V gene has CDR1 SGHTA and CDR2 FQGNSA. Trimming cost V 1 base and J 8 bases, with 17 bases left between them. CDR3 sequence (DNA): TGTGCCAGCAGCTTAGGTTTAACCCAACTAGGGGAAAAACTGTTTTTT. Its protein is CASSLGLTQLGEKLFF.

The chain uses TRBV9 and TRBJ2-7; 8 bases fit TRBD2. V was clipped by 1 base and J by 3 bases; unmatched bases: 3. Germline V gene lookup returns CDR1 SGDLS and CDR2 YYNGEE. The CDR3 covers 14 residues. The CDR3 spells CASSVNSGGYEQYF. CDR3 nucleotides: TGTGCCAGCAGCGTAAACAGCGGGGGCTACGAGCAGTACTTC.

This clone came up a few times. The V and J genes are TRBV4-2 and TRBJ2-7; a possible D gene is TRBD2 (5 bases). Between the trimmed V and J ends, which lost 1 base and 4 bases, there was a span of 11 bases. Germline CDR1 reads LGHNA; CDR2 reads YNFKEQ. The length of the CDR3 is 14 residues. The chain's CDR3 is CASSQGGGRYEQYF. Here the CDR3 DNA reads TGTGCCAGCAGCCAAGGGGGTGGGAGATACGAGCAGTACTTC.

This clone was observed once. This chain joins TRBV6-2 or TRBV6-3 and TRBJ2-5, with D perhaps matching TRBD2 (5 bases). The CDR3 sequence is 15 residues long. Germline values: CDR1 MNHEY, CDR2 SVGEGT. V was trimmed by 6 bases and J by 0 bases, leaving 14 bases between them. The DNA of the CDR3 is TGTGCCAGCAGCCTGCTCGGACTTTACCAAGAGACCCAGTACTTC. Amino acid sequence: CASSLLGLYQETQYF.

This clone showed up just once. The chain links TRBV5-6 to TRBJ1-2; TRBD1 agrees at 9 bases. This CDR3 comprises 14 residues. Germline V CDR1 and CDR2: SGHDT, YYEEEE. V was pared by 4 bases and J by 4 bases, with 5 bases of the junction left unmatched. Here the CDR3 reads CASSRKDRGYGYTF. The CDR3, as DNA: TGTGCCAGCAGCCGAAAGGACAGGGGCTATGGCTACACCTTC.

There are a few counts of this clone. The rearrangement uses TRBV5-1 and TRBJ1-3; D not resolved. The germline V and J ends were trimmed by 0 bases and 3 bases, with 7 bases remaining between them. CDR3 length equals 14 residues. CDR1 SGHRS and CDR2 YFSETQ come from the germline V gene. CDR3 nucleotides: TGCGCCAGCAGCTTGGAAGATATTGGAAACACCATATATTTT. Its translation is CASSLEDIGNTIYF.

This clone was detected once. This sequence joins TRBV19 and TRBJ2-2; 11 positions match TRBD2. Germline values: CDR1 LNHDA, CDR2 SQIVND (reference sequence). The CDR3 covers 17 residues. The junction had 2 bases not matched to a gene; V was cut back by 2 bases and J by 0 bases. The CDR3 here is CASSIRLAGTNTGELFF. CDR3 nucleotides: TGTGCCAGTAGTATAAGACTAGCGGGGACGAACACCGGGGAGCTGTTTTTT. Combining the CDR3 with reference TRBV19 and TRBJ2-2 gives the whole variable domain DGGITQSPKYLFRKEGQNVTLSCEQNLNHDAMYWYRQDPGQGLRLIYYSQIVNDFQKGDIAEGYSVSREKKESFPLTVTSAQKNPTAFYLCASSIRLAGTNTGELFFGEGSRLTVL.

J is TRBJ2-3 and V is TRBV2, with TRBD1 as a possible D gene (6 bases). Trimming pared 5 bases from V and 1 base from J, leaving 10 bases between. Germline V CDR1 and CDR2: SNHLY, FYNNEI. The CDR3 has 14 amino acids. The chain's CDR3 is CASSKGQRTDTQYF. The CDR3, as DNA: TGTGCCAGCAGTAAAGGACAGCGCACAGATACGCAGTATTTT.

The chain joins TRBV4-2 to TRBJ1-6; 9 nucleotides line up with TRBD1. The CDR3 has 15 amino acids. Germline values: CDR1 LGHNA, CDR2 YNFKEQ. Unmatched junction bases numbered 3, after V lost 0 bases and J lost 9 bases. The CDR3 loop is CASSQEDRGISPLHF. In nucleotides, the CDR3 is TGTGCCAGCAGCCAAGAGGACAGGGGAATTTCACCCCTCCACTTT.

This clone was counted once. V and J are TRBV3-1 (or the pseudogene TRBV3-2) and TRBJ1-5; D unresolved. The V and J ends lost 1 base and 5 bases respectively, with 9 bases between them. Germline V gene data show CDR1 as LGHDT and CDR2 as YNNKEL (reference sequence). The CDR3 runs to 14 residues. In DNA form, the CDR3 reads TGTGCCAGCAGCCAAGGGCGGCAGTATCAGCCCCAGCATTTT. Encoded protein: CASSQGRQYQPQHF.

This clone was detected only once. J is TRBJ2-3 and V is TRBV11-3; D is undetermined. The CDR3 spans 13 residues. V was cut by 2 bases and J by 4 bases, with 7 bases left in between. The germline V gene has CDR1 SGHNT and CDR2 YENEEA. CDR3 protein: CASSLSLADTQYF. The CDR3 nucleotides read TGTGCCAGCAGCTTATCATTGGCAGATACGCAGTATTTT.

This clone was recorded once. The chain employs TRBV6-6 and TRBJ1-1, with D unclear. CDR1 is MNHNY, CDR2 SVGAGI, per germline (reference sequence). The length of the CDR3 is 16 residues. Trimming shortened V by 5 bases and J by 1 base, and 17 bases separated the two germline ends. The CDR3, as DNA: TGTGCCAGCAGTCGTCCGCTGACACTAGAGAACACTGAAGCTTTCTTT. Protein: CASSRPLTLENTEAFF.

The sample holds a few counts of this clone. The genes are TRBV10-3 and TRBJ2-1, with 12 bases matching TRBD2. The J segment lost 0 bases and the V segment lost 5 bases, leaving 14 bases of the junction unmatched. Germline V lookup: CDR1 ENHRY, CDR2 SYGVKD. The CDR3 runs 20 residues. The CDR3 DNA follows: TGTGCCATCAGTCTTCCCGGGACTAGCGGGTCCTTAAGCTCCTACAATGAGCAGTTCTTC. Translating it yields CAISLPGTSGSLSSYNEQFF.

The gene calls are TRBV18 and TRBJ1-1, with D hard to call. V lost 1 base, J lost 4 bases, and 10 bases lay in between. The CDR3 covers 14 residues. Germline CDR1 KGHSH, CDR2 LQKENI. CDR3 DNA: TGTGCCAGCTCACCACAGGGAGTCAGCACTGAAGCTTTCTTT. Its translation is CASSPQGVSTEAFF.

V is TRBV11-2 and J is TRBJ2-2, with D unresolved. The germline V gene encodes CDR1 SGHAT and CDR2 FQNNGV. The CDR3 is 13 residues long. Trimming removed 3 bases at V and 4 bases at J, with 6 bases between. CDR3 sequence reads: CASSFLVTGELFF. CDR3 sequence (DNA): TGTGCCAGCAGCTTTTTGGTCACCGGGGAGCTGTTTTTT.

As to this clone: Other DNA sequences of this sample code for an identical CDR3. The CDR3 coding sequence is TGTGCCAGCAGCCGCGGCGGAAATTCACCCCTCCACTTT. Translating gives CASSRGGNSPLHF. The rearrangement joins TRBV7-9 to TRBJ1-6; unclear D gene. The CDR3 contains 13 residues. Germline V CDR1 and CDR2: SEHNR, FQNEAQ (reference sequence). V was pared by 5 bases and J by 7 bases, with 9 bases between.